The present T cell receptor beta chain was sequenced within a study of OX40 agonist ivuxolimab in advanced cancers. The CDR3 extends over 18 amino acids. V shed 3 bases and J 3 bases; nucleotides not matched to a gene: 13. Germline-derived CDR1 and CDR2 are MDHEN and SYDVKM. Method: immunoSEQ multiplex PCR; TCRdb's copy keeps in-frame clones and lacks some. The sample lists 35,000 to 40,000 clones, 70% to 85% seen once, with roughly a fifth in the top ten. The sample consisted of CD4+ or CD8+ T cells sorted from blood, taken in a trial of the OX40 agonist ivuxolimab. The chain combines TRBV28 with TRBJ2-3, with TRBD2 identical over 9 bases. The sequence was collected from an adult with an advanced solid tumor such as melanoma, head and neck, liver or kidney cancer. CDR3 region: CASSLGLAGAPGTDTQYF. As DNA, the CDR3 is TGTGCCAGCAGTTTGGGATTAGCGGGGGCCCCGGGGACAGATACGCAGTATTTT.